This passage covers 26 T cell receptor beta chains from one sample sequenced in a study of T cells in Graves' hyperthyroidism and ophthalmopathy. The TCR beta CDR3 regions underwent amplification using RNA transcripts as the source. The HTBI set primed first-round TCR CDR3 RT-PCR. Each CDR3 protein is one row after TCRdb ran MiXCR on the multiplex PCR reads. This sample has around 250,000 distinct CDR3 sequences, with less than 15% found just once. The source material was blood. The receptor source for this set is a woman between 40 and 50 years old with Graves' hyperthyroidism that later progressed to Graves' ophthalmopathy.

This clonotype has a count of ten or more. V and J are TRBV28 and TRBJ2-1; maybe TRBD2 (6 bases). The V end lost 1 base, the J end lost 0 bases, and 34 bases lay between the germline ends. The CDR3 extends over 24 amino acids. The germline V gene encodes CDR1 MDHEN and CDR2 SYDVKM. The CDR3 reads CASSLSRRWSSGHLGPRSYNEQFF. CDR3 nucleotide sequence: TGTGCCAGCAGTTTATCGCGGCGGTGGAGTAGCGGCCATCTCGGGCCCCGCTCCTACAATGAGCAGTTCTTC.

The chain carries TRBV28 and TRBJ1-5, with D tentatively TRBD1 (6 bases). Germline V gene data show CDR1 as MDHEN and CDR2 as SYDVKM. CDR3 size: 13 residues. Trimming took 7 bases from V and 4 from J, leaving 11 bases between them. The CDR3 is CASTRTENQPQHF. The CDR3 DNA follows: TGTGCCAGCACCAGGACAGAGAATCAGCCCCAGCATTTT. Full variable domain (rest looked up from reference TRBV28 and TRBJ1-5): DVKVTQSSRYLVKRTGEKVFLECVQDMDHENMFWYRQDPGLGLRLIYFSYDVKMKEKGDIPEGYSVSREKKERFSLILESASTNQTSMYLCASTRTENQPQHFGDGTRLSIL.

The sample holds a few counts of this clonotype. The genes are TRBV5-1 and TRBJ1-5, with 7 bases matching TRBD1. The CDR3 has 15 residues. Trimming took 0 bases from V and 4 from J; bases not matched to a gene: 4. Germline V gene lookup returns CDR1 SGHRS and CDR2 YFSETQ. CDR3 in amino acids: CASSLGGTENQPQHF. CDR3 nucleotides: TGCGCCAGCAGCTTGGGAGGGACAGAGAATCAGCCCCAGCATTTT.

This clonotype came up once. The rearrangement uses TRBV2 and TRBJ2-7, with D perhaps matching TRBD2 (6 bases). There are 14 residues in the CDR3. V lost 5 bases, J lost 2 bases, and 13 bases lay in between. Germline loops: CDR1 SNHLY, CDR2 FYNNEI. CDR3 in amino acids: CASSRETSAYEQYF. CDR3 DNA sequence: TGTGCCAGCAGTCGGGAGACGTCCGCCTACGAGCAGTACTTC.

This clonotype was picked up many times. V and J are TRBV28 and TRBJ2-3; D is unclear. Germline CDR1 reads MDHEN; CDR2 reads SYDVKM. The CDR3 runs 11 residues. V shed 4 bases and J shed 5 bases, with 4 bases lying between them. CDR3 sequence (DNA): TGTGCCAGCAGTTCCGAAGATACGCAGTATTTT. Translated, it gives CASSSEDTQYF.

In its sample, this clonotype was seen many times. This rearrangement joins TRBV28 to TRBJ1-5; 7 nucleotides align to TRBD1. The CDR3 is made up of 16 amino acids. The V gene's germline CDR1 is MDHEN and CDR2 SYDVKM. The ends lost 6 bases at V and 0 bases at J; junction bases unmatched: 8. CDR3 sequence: CASSRDRFYSNQPQHF. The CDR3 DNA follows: TGTGCCAGCAGCCGGGACAGATTTTATAGCAATCAGCCCCAGCATTTT.

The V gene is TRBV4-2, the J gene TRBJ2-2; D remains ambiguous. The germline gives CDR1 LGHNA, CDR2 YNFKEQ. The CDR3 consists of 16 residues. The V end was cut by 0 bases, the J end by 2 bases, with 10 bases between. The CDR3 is CASSQDPNSNTGELFF. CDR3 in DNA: TGTGCCAGCAGCCAAGATCCTAATTCTAACACCGGGGAGCTGTTTTTT.

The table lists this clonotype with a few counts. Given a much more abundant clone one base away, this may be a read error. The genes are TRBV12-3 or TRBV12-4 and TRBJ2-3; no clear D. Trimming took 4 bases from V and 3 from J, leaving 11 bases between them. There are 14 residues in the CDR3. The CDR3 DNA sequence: TGTGCCAGCAGTTCCGTTTGCCTGACAGATACGCAGTATTTT. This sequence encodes CASSSVCLTDTQYF.

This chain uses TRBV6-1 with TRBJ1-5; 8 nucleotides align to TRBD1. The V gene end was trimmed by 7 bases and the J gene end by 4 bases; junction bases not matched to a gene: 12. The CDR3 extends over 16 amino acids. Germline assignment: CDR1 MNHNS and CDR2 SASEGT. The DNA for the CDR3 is TGTGCCAGCAACGACAGGGGTCGGAGCCCGAATCAGCCCCAGCATTTT. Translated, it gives CASNDRGRSPNQPQHF.

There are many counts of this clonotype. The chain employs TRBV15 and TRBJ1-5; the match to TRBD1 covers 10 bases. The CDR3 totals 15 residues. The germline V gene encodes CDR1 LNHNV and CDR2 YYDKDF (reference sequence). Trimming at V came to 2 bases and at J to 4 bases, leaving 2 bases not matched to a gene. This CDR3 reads CATSRKGQGNQPQHF. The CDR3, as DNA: TGTGCCACCAGCAGAAAGGGACAGGGGAATCAGCCCCAGCATTTT. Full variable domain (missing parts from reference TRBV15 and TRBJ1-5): DAMVIQNPRYQVTQFGKPVTLSCSQTLNHNVMYWYQQKSSQAPKLLFHYYDKDFNNEADTPDNFQSRRPNTSFCFLDIRSPGLGDTAMYLCATSRKGQGNQPQHFGDGTRLSIL.

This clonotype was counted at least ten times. The CDR3 DNA is TGTGCCTTCACAGGATACTCTGGGGCCAACGTCCTGACTTTC. Its translation: CAFTGYSGANVLTF. J is TRBJ2-6 and V is TRBV30; D possibly corresponds to TRBD1 (5 bases). Germline CDR1 is GTSNPN and CDR2 is SVGIG (reference sequence). V lost 7 bases and J lost 0, with 10 bases in between. The CDR3 runs to 14 residues.

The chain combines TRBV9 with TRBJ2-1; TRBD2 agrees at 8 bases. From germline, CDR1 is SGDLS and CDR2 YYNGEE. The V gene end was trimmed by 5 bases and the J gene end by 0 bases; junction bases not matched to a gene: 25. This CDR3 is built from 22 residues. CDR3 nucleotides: TGTGCCAGCAGTTTCCTCCCCCTTAGCGGGAAGGAGTCTCCTAGCTCCTACAATGAGCAGTTCTTC. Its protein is CASSFLPLSGKESPSSYNEQFF.

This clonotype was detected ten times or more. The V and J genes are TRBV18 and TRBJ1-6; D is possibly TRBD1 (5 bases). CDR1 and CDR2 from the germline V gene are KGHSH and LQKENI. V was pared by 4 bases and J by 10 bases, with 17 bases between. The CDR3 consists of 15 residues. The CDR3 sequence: CASSLSSGQGSPLHF. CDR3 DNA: TGTGCCAGCTCACTGTCATCTGGGCAGGGATCACCCCTCCACTTT.

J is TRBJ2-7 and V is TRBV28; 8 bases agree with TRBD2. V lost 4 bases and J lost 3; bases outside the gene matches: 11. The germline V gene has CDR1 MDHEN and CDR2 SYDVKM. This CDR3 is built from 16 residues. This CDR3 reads CASSYNLAGLDYEQYF. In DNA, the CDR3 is TGTGCCAGCAGTTATAATCTAGCGGGCTTGGACTACGAGCAGTACTTC.

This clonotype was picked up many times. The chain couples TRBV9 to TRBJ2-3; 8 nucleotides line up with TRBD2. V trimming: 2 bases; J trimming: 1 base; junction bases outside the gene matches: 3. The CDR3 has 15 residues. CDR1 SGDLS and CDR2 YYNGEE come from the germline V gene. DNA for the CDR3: TGTGCCAGCAGCGTTTCGACTAGCGGCACAGATACGCAGTATTTT. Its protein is CASSVSTSGTDTQYF.

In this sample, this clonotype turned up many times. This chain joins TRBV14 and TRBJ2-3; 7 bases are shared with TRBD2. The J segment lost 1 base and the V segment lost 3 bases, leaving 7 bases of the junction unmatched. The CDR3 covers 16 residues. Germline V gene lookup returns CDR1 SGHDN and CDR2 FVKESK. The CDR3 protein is CASSHWSSGRTDTQYF. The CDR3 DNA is TGTGCCAGCAGCCATTGGTCTAGCGGCCGCACAGATACGCAGTATTTT.

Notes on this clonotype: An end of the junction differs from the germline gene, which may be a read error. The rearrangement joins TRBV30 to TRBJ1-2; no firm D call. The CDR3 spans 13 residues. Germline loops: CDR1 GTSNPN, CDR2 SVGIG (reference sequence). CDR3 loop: CARSLATLYGYTF. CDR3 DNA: TGTGCCCGGAGTTTGGCAACCCTTTATGGCTACACCTTC.

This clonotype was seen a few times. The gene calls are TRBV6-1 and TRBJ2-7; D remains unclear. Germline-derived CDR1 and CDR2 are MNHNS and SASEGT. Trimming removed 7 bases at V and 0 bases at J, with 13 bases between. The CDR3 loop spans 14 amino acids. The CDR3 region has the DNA TGTGCCAGCACCCCGGAAGATAGCTCCTACGAGCAGTACTTC. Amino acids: CASTPEDSSYEQYF.

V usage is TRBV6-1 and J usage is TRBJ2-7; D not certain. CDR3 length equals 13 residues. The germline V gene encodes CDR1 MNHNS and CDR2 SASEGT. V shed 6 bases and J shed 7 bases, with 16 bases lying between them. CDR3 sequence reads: CASSPRSKGEQYF. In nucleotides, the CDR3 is TGTGCCAGCAGCCCCCGGTCAAAGGGTGAGCAGTACTTC.

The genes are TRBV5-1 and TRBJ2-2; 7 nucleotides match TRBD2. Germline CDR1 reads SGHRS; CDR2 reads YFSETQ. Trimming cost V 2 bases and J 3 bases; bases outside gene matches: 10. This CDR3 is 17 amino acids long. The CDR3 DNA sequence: TGCGCCAGCAGCTTTTCTGGCGGGGGTGCTTACACCGGGGAGCTGTTTTTT. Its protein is CASSFSGGGAYTGELFF. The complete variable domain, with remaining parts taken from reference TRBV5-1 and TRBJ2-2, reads KAGVTQTPRYLIKTRGQQVTLSCSPISGHRSVSWYQQTPGQGLQFLFEYFSETQRNKGNFPGRFSGRQFSNSRSEMNVSTLELGDSALYLCASSFSGGGAYTGELFFGEGSRLTVL.

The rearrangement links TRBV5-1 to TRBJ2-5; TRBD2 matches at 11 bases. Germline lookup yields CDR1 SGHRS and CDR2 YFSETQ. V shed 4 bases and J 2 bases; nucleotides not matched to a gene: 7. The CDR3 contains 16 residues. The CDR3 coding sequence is TGCGCCAGCAGCCGCCGGGGACTAGCGGATCAAGAGACCCAGTACTTC. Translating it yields CASSRRGLADQETQYF.

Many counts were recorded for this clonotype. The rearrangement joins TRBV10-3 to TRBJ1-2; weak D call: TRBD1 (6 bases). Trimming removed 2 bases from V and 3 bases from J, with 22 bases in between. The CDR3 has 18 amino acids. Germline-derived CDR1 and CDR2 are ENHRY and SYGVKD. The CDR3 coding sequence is TGTGCCATCAGTGAGCCCACCAGCCTTGGACAGAGGCACTATGGCTACACCTTC. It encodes CAISEPTSLGQRHYGYTF.

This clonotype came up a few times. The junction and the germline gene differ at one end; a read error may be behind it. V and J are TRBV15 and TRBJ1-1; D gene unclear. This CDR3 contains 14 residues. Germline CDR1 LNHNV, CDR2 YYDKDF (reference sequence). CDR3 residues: CATSRVPRNTETFF. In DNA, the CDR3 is TGTGCCACCAGCAGAGTCCCGCGTAACACTGAAACTTTCTTT.

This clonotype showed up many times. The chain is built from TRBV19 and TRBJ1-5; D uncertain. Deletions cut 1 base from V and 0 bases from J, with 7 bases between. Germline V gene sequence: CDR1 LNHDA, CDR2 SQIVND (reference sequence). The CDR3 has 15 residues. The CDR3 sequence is CASSIGQSSNQPQHF. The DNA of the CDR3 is TGTGCCAGTAGTATAGGTCAGTCTAGCAATCAGCCCCAGCATTTT.

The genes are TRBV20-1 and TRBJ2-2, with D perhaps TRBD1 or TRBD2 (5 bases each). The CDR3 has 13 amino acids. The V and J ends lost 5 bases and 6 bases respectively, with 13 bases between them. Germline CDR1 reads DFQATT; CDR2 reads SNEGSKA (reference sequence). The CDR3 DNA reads TGCAGTGCTGCGAGAGGGGTCGCCGGGGAGCTGTTTTTT. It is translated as CSAARGVAGELFF.

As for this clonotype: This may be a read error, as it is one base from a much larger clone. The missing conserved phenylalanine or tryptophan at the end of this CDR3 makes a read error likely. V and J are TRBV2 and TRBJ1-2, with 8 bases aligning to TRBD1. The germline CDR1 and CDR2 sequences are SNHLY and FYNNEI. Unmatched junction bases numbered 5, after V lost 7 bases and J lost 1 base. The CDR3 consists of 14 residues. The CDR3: CASMTGVFNYGYTL. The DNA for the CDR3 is TGTGCCAGCATGACAGGGGTGTTTAACTATGGCTACACCCTC.